These T cell receptor beta chains were read from a single sample in a study of blood T cells in healthy people across ages. TCRdb reprocessed the 5' RACE reads with MiXCR, giving one entry per CDR3 protein. The sample records about 930,000 distinct CDR3 sequences, approximately 32% being singletons. These data were also filed under a second study, of T cells of mothers and their children.

The specimen sequenced was blood. The receptors were gathered from a woman in her 40s in good health. Both conserved end residues are part of each CDR3. A D gene is named only where the DNA matches it firmly. Where a row states a size, it is once, few, many or the class of an expanded clone; other rows omit it.

V gene	J gene	D gene	clone size	CDR3 protein	CDR3 DNA
TRBV11-2	TRBJ2-7	.	few	CASSLTDGDYEQYF	TGTGCCAGCAGCTTAACGGACGGAGACTACGAGCAGTACTTC
TRBV18	TRBJ1-2	.	once	CASLPPTGVYGYTF	TGTGCCAGCTTACCACCGACGGGGGTTTATGGCTACACCTTC
TRBV29-1	TRBJ2-7	TRBD1	many	CSVNRGFPYEQYF	TGCAGCGTAAACAGGGGTTTCCCCTACGAGCAGTACTTC
TRBV20-1	TRBJ2-3	TRBD2	.	CSARDFPSGGANTQYF	TGCAGTGCTAGAGATTTTCCTAGCGGGGGGGCAAATACGCAGTATTTT
TRBV24-1	TRBJ1-5	.	once	CATSDFQRWGTNQPQHF	TGTGCCACCAGTGATTTCCAGAGGTGGGGCACCAATCAGCCCCAGCATTTT
TRBV28	TRBJ1-1	.	once	CASSFIPTGNTEAFF	TGTGCCAGCAGTTTCATCCCGACAGGGAACACTGAAGCTTTCTTT
TRBV7-2	TRBJ2-3	TRBD1	few	CASSHRDRGDTQYF	TGTGCCAGCAGCCATAGGGACAGGGGAGATACGCAGTATTTT
TRBV28	TRBJ1-5	.	.	CASSPTGWANQPQHF	TGTGCCAGCAGTCCTACAGGGTGGGCCAATCAGCCCCAGCATTTT
TRBV29-1	TRBJ1-2	.	few	CSVVISGYGYTF	TGCAGCGTTGTTATATCGGGCTATGGCTACACCTTC
TRBV12-3/TRBV12-4	TRBJ2-1	TRBD2	.	CVSSSGLAVSSIYNEQFF	TGTGTCAGCAGCTCCGGACTAGCGGTCTCTTCCATCTACAATGAGCAGTTCTTC
TRBV5-1	TRBJ2-7	.	.	CASSLITGIDEQYF	TGCGCCAGCAGCTTGATTACAGGGATCGACGAGCAGTACTTC
TRBV7-2	TRBJ1-1	.	few	CASSPDSYTEAFF	TGTGCCAGCAGCCCTGACAGTTACACTGAAGCTTTCTTT
TRBV12-3/TRBV12-4	TRBJ1-5	TRBD1	.	CASSLGTGGEDWPQHF	TGTGCCAGCAGTTTGGGGACAGGGGGCGAAGATTGGCCCCAGCATTTT
TRBV5-1	TRBJ2-1	.	once	CASSLAPYYNEQFF	TGCGCCAGCAGCTTGGCACCTTACTACAATGAGCAGTTCTTC
TRBV20-1	TRBJ2-3	TRBD2	few	CSARSSTSGGLNTQYF	TGCAGTGCTAGATCTTCGACTAGCGGGGGGTTAAATACGCAGTATTTT
TRBV7-9	TRBJ1-2	.	few	CASSPTDSGYTF	TGTGCCAGCAGCCCGACAGATAGCGGCTACACCTTC
TRBV28	TRBJ2-7	.	few	CASRNPETYEQYF	TGTGCCAGCAGAAACCCGGAAACCTACGAGCAGTACTTC
TRBV28	TRBJ2-7	TRBD1	few	CASSSWTGSYEQYF	TGTGCCAGCAGTTCCTGGACAGGCTCCTACGAGCAGTACTTC
TRBV7-8	TRBJ2-3	.	few	CASSLGIGISTDTQYF	TGTGCCAGCAGCTTAGGAATAGGGATTAGCACAGATACGCAGTATTTT
TRBV29-1	TRBJ1-3	.	.	CSGQEFSGNTIYF	TGCAGCGGACAGGAGTTCTCTGGAAACACCATATATTTT
TRBV7-6	TRBJ1-1	.	.	CASSFSLQDMNTEAFF	TGTGCCAGCAGCTTTTCGCTACAAGACATGAACACTGAAGCTTTCTTT
TRBV9	TRBJ2-7	TRBD1	.	CASGGGQGWSYGQYF	TGTGCCAGCGGCGGCGGACAGGGCTGGTCGTACGGGCAGTACTTC
TRBV5-1	TRBJ1-1	TRBD1	many	CASSLGTGMSTEAFF	TGCGCCAGCAGCCTAGGGACAGGGATGAGCACTGAAGCTTTCTTT
TRBV5-8	TRBJ2-5	TRBD1	.	CASSLSLLDRQETQYF	TGTGCCAGCAGCTTAAGTTTATTGGACAGGCAAGAGACCCAGTACTTC
TRBV7-2	TRBJ1-2	.	.	CASSPGRGENPYGYTF	TGCGCCAGCAGCCCCGGGAGGGGGGAGAACCCCTATGGCTACACCTTC
TRBV6-5	TRBJ2-3	.	few	CASSYSRTTTGDTQYF	TGTGCCAGCAGTTACTCACGGACCACAACGGGGGATACGCAGTATTTT
TRBV5-1	TRBJ2-7	TRBD2	few	CASSLWEGRYEQYF	TGCGCCAGCAGCTTGTGGGAGGGTCGCTACGAGCAGTACTTC
TRBV29-1	TRBJ2-7	TRBD1	.	CSAWDSEYEQYF	TGCAGCGCCTGGGACAGTGAATACGAGCAGTACTTC
TRBV6-1	TRBJ2-3	.	.	CASSEGVLPSTDTQYF	TGTGCCAGCAGTGAAGGGGTCCTCCCTAGCACAGATACGCAGTATTTT
TRBV12-3/TRBV12-4	TRBJ2-1	.	many	CASSREREWNEQFF	TGTGCCAGCAGCCGGGAGAGGGAATGGAATGAGCAGTTCTTC
TRBV27	TRBJ1-1	TRBD1	.	CASSTHRGNTEAFF	TGTGCCAGCAGTACCCACAGGGGGAACACTGAAGCTTTCTTT
TRBV9	TRBJ2-3	TRBD2	few	CASSDYGLAGTDTQYF	TGTGCCAGCAGCGACTACGGACTAGCGGGAACAGATACGCAGTATTTT
TRBV5-1	TRBJ1-2	.	many	CASSPRRDSEGGYTF	TGCGCCAGCAGCCCACGCCGGGACTCCGAGGGCGGCTACACCTTC
TRBV5-1	TRBJ1-1	TRBD1	.	CASSSTGLNTEAFF	TGTGCCAGCAGCTCGACAGGGTTGAACACTGAAGCTTTCTTT
TRBV10-2	TRBJ2-1	TRBD2	.	CASSAPGLASSYNEQFF	TGCGCCAGCAGTGCACCGGGACTAGCGAGCTCCTACAATGAGCAGTTCTTC
TRBV3-1	TRBJ2-1	.	.	CASSQVRLGAFVEQFF	TGTGCCAGCAGCCAAGTCAGGCTAGGGGCCTTCGTTGAGCAGTTCTTC
TRBV9	TRBJ2-1	.	many	CASSAIGESYNEQFF	TGTGCCAGCAGCGCCATCGGGGAGTCCTACAATGAGCAGTTCTTC
TRBV2	TRBJ2-4	TRBD2	.	CASRSGGIDIQYF	TGTGCCAGCAGAAGCGGGGGGATTGACATTCAGTACTTC
TRBV5-1	TRBJ2-1	TRBD1	.	CASSLDGQGLDEQFF	TGCGCCAGCAGCTTGGATGGACAGGGGCTCGATGAGCAGTTCTTC
TRBV6-5	TRBJ1-2	TRBD1	.	CASSPITGTGSYGYTF	TGTGCCAGCAGTCCAATTACCGGGACAGGGAGCTATGGCTACACCTTC
TRBV20-1	TRBJ2-1	.	many	CSVRDWDYNEQFF	TGCAGTGTCCGGGACTGGGACTACAATGAGCAGTTCTTC
TRBV7-9	TRBJ2-5	TRBD1	.	CASSQGGLKETQYF	TGTGCCAGCAGCCAAGGGGGCTTGAAAGAGACCCAGTACTTC